The next 6 T cell receptor beta chains were all read from a single sample in a study of blood T cells in healthy people across ages (dated by TCRdb to between 2014 and 2016). Libraries were built with 5' RACE. TCRdb lists the instrument as Illumina HiSeq 2500. A second PCR of roughly 6 to 12 cycles was run with a J-beta primer mix and a sample-barcoded 5' primer. TCRdb reanalyzed the raw reads on its own, using fastp at Q25 for trimming and MiXCR for clone calling, and kept in-frame beta chains. Each entry is one CDR3 protein sequence, shown with its most common DNA and genes. A total of 600,000 or so distinct CDR3 sequences appear in this sample, approximately 21% of them only once. The ten biggest clones cover roughly 3.6% of the sample. The sequencing sample was made of blood. The receptor source for this set is a man in his 70s in good health.

There are a few counts of this clonotype. The gene calls are TRBV9 and TRBJ1-2, with TRBD1 identical over 9 bases. This CDR3 has 14 amino acids. Germline V CDR1 and CDR2: SGDLS, YYNGEE. J was trimmed by 7 bases and V by 0 bases; bases with no gene match: 4. The CDR3 nucleotides are TGTGCCAGCAGCGTAGAAGGACAGGGGTTTGGCTACACCTTC. This encodes CASSVEGQGFGYTF. The full variable domain, completed using reference TRBV9 and TRBJ1-2, is DSGVTQTPKHLITATGQRVTLRCSPRSGDLSVYWYQQSLDQGLQFLIQYYNGEERAKGNILERFSAQQFPDLHSELNLSSLELGDSALYFCASSVEGQGFGYTFGSGTRLTVV.

In this sample, this clonotype turned up a few times. The genes are TRBV7-9 and TRBJ1-5, with TRBD1 as a possible D gene (5 bases). Germline values: CDR1 SEHNR, CDR2 FQNEAQ (reference sequence). The V and J ends lost 8 bases and 3 bases respectively, with 17 bases between them. This CDR3 is 15 amino acids long. In DNA, the CDR3 is TGTGCCAGCTCCGCTTGGGGGGAACCCAATCAGCCCCAGCATTTT. Its protein product is CASSAWGEPNQPQHF.

This clonotype was observed a few times. The rearrangement uses TRBV3-1 and TRBJ2-1; D might be TRBD1 (6 bases). CDR1 is LGHDT, CDR2 YNNKEL, per germline (reference sequence). V lost 6 bases to trimming and J lost 6 bases, with 12 bases between them. The CDR3 is 13 amino acids. CDR3 sequence (DNA): TGTGCCAGCAGAACACAGGGCGCCAATGAGCAGTTCTTC. Protein sequence: CASRTQGANEQFF.

This clonotype came up a few times. This chain joins TRBV5-1 and TRBJ1-1; 9 bases match TRBD1. Looked up from germline, CDR1 is SGHRS and CDR2 is YFSETQ. V gave up 4 bases and J gave up 1 base; unmatched junction bases: 5. The CDR3 contains 15 residues. CDR3 coding DNA: TGCGCCAGCAGCCCTACAGGGGGCCCGAACACTGAAGCTTTCTTT. It encodes CASSPTGGPNTEAFF.

This clonotype was observed a few times. The chain couples TRBV7-2 to TRBJ2-2; D uncertain. Germline V gene data show CDR1 as SGHTA and CDR2 as FQGNSA. The CDR3 loop spans 16 amino acids. Trimming cost V 2 bases and J 1 base, with 11 bases left between them. Here the CDR3 reads CASSLQDPRNTGELFF. The CDR3 DNA follows: TGTGCCAGCAGCTTACAGGACCCTAGGAACACCGGGGAGCTGTTTTTT.

The rearrangement joins TRBV6-2 or TRBV6-3 to TRBJ2-2, with TRBD1 identical over 9 bases. Germline V CDR1 and CDR2: MNHEY, SVGEGT. With V trimmed by 7 bases and J by 6 bases, 12 bases remained unmatched. CDR3 length: 16 residues. CDR3 sequence reads: CASTQTKTGGAGELFF. As DNA, the CDR3 is TGTGCCAGCACCCAGACGAAGACAGGGGGGGCCGGGGAGCTGTTTTTT.